The sequence of this T cell receptor (beta chain) was determined in a study of cytomegalovirus exposure and HLA in healthy donors. Study at large: Of around 410 genotyped donors, roughly 81% grouped in the Caucasian-associated ancestry cluster. Study-wide results and caveats: Most CMV-associated TCR beta chains appeared HLA-restricted in a later analysis. Researchers reported in a later analysis that a missense DCLRE1C variant was tied to TCR beta V- and J-gene trimming.

Germline assignment: CDR1 SQVTM and CDR2 ANQGSEA. Trimming cost V 6 bases and J 6 bases; bases outside gene matches: 10. CDR3 size: 14 residues. In regard to this clone: Its antigen is as yet unknown.

Vbeta (60) and Jbeta (13) primers were used in the PCR. The data were produced by immunoSEQ multiplex PCR, yet TCRdb's version contains in-frame clones alone and is incomplete. The data contain around 76,000 clones, under 85% of them singletons. Each of the donors was a healthy bone marrow donor. The sequence came from a woman aged 35 to 49 in good health and CMV-seropositive. This rearrangement joins TRBV29-1 to TRBJ2-3; 9 positions agree with TRBD2. Source material: PBMCs. In nucleotides, the CDR3 is TGCAGCGTCCGCGTGGGCGGGGGGGCGGATACGCAGTATTTT. This gives the protein CSVRVGGGADTQYF.